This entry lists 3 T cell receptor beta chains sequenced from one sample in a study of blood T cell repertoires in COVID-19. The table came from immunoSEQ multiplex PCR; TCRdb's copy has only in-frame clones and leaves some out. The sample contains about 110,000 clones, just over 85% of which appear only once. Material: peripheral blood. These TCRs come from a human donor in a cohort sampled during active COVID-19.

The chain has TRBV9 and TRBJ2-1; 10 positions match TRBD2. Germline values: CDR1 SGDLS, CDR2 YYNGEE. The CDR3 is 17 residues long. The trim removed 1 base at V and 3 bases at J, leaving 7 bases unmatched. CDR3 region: CASSVLAGGPIYNEQFF. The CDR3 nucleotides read TGTGCCAGCAGCGTATTAGCGGGAGGACCCATCTACAATGAGCAGTTCTTC.

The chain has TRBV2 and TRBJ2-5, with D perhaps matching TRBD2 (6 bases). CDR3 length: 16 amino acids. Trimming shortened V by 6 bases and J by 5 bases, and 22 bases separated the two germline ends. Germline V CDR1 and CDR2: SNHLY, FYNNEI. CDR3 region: CASSPRRGASRETQYF. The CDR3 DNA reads TGTGCCAGCAGCCCCCGGCGGGGCGCCTCAAGGGAGACCCAGTACTTC.

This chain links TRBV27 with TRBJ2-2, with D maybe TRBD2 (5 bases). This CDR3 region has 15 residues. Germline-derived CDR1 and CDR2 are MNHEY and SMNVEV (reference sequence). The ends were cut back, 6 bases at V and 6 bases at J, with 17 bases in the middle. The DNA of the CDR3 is TGTGCCAGCAGCCCGGGCCTAGTGGGAGCCGGGGAGCTGTTTTTT. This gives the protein CASSPGLVGAGELFF.